A selection of T cell receptor beta chains follows, all from one sample in a study of long-term antiretroviral therapy in people with HIV. Here immunoSEQ multiplex PCR was the method, and the copy in TCRdb shows in-frame clones only, minus some. Of 20,000 to 25,000 clones in the sample, approximately 81% are singletons; the top ten hold roughly 8.1%. The sample here was unsorted PBMCs, taken at the start of antiretroviral therapy. These TCRs come from a man aged 45 to 65 with HIV. Each CDR3 is given with its conserved first and last residue. A D gene is named only where the DNA matches it firmly.

v_gene,d_gene,j_gene,CDR3aa
TRBV14,NA,TRBJ2-3,CASSPTDTQYF
TRBV30,NA,TRBJ2-7,CAARRVSYEQYF
TRBV7-8,NA,TRBJ2-2,CASSSRDEGNGELFF
TRBV4-1,TRBD1,TRBJ1-2,CASSSHRGQNYGYTF
TRBV7-9,NA,TRBJ1-1,CASSLASENTEAFF
TRBV19,NA,TRBJ2-1,CASSPLPRASSYNEQFF
TRBV19,NA,TRBJ1-6,CASRDKGNSPLHF
TRBV5-6,NA,TRBJ1-5,CASSVQYSNQPQHF
TRBV13,NA,TRBJ2-7,CASSLGLRQYEQYF
TRBV30,NA,TRBJ1-1,CAWNQDGVAFF
TRBV5-1,NA,TRBJ2-3,CASSFVLSTDTQYF
TRBV18,NA,TRBJ2-3,CASSPQTGLLTDTQYF
TRBV10-3,NA,TRBJ1-5,CAISPGLSVGQPQHF
TRBV28,NA,TRBJ1-1,CASSFQFIQMNTEAFF
TRBV2,NA,TRBJ1-2,CASSEAQGGGYTF
TRBV4-3,TRBD2,TRBJ2-1,CASSPGLAGGGNEQFF
TRBV9,TRBD1,TRBJ1-3,CASSVMGQGAGNTIYF
TRBV15,NA,TRBJ1-3,CATSREAAGNTIYF
TRBV6-1,NA,TRBJ1-3,CASRNWGVGGNTIYF
TRBV5-1,TRBD2,TRBJ2-7,CASSLGSLAGGNEQYF
TRBV28,NA,TRBJ2-2,CASTSTPGPGHGELFF
TRBV7-2,TRBD1,TRBJ2-2,CASSFRDSGTGELFF
TRBV7-8,NA,TRBJ2-7,CASSLVGGRTVSYEQYF
TRBV10-2,TRBD2,TRBJ2-4,CASSESAGVAKNIQYF
TRBV5-4,NA,TRBJ1-6,CASTSGHQGSPLHF
TRBV19,NA,TRBJ1-1,CASSPNRERLTEAFF
TRBV28,NA,TRBJ1-1,CASSLSPDRMNTEAFF
TRBV9,NA,TRBJ2-7,CASSVGQQGYEQYF
TRBV11-3,TRBD2,TRBJ2-7,CASSFPLAGHYEQYF
TRBV7-2,NA,TRBJ1-1,CASSHTGGLNTEAFF
TRBV27,TRBD1,TRBJ1-2,CASRHPYRTGDGYTF
TRBV6-5,TRBD1,TRBJ1-6,CASSRTGLNSPLHF
TRBV7-3,NA,TRBJ1-1,CASSFRGVMNTEAFF
TRBV28,NA,TRBJ1-1,CASSLPFTVNTEAFF
TRBV7-8,TRBD2,TRBJ2-7,CASSLGQGLASEQYF
TRBV9,NA,TRBJ1-1,CASSADSGVQMNTEAFF
TRBV6-1,NA,TRBJ1-5,CASRQISPQPQHF